This record looks at one T cell receptor beta chain sequence and its context. Its target is unknown. What was sequenced were expressed TCRB transcripts, since all of the isolated RNA had been reverse transcribed. Average read counts of stem cell-like memory T cell samples were some 990,000. Clones were sequenced by immunoSEQ multiplex PCR, and TCRdb holds only the in-frame ones, with some missing. Of tens of thousands of clones listed, under 35% are singletons. The sample comes from a study of beta chain features in type 1 diabetes. Every donor provided one heparinised blood draw, which averaged approximately 100 mL. General study points: For Type 1 diabetes patients, all four CD4+ subsets carried TCRB CDR3s that were moderately but significantly shorter.

V trimming: 0 bases; J trimming: 8 bases; junction bases outside the gene matches: 4. The length of the CDR3 is 15 residues. CDR1 is SEHNR and CDR2 is FQNEAQ in the germline V gene (reference sequence). The sample taken for sequencing was stem cell memory CD4+ T cells from blood. This TCR derives from a woman aged 18-29 years in good health. The chain uses TRBV7-9 and TRBJ1-6; 7 bases fit TRBD1. The CDR3 sequence: CASSLAEGGDSPLHF. The DNA for the CDR3 is TGTGCCAGCAGCTTAGCGGAAGGGGGCGATTCACCCCTCCACTTT.